The present T cell receptor beta chain was sequenced within a study of monozygotic twins with inflammatory bowel disease. Points from the study as a whole: Twins with IBD had fewer clonotypes in common with others than healthy twins, particularly during disease activity.

Input per TCR library consisted of 3500 ng of total RNA. Template-switch reactions added UMIs with a 6-nucleotide sample barcode. TCRdb reanalyzed the 5' RACE reads, giving one entry per CDR3 protein sequence and no DNA. The sample totals 300,000 to 400,000 distinct CDR3 sequences; its top ten clones hold around 2%. With respect to this clonotype: Its antigen is not known.

The TCR sequence derives from a human donor with ulcerative colitis or Crohn's disease, or a healthy co-twin of an affected twin (not recorded which). Input material: blood.

The CDR3 is CASSLQWAPRYGYTF. V gene TRBV28 combines with J gene TRBJ1-2. Germline V lookup: CDR1 MDHEN, CDR2 SYDVKM. The CDR3 sequence is 15 residues long.